One sample yielded the 26 T cell receptor beta chains listed below, sequenced in a study of CD8 T cells in ankylosing spondylitis. The study's findings and limits: A motif of eight highly homologous TCR beta variants was seen as apparently characteristic of ankylosing spondylitis blood.

TCRdb re-analysed the 5' RACE reads in MiXCR, keeping a single row per CDR3 protein. The table lists a few hundred thousand distinct CDR3 sequences, approximately 20% of them singletons. No antigen has been assigned to these receptors. Specimen: blood, either unsorted or a sorted T cell fraction (not recorded which). The receptor source for this set is a male donor with ankylosing spondylitis.

In its sample, this clonotype was seen a few times. The rearrangement links TRBV6-2 or TRBV6-3 to TRBJ2-1; no clear D gene. Germline assignment: CDR1 MNHEY and CDR2 SVGEGT. The CDR3 loop spans 16 amino acids. Trimming removed 0 bases from V and 3 bases from J, with 12 bases in between. CDR3 bases: TGTGCCAGCAGTTACTCGAAACTGACCCGCTACAATGAGCAGTTCTTC. It is translated as CASSYSKLTRYNEQFF.

The chain carries TRBV29-1 and TRBJ1-3; maybe TRBD1 (6 bases). This CDR3 is 14 amino acids long. The V gene lost 4 bases and the J gene lost 4 bases, with 14 bases spanning the gap. Germline values: CDR1 SQVTM, CDR2 ANQGSEA. The CDR3 sequence is CSVAEQGMGNTIYF. CDR3 sequence (DNA): TGCAGCGTTGCCGAACAGGGTATGGGAAACACCATATATTTT.

This clonotype was seen only a few times. The chain is built from TRBV27 and TRBJ1-5, with D unresolved. V was pared by 5 bases and J by 5 bases, with 13 bases between. The CDR3 totals 14 residues. The germline CDR1 and CDR2 sequences are MNHEY and SMNVEV (reference sequence). The CDR3 DNA reads TGTGCCAGCAGTCCCTTTGGCCCCGATCAGCCCCAGCATTTT. Its protein is CASSPFGPDQPQHF.

The genes are TRBV11-2 and TRBJ2-2; D remains unclear. The V end was cut by 5 bases, the J end by 4 bases, with 11 bases between. CDR3 length equals 14 residues. CDR1 and CDR2 from the germline V gene are SGHAT and FQNNGV. CDR3 amino acids: CASSPTPGTGELFF. In DNA form, the CDR3 reads TGTGCCAGCAGCCCTACTCCGGGCACCGGGGAGCTGTTTTTT.

This clonotype was observed a handful of times. The chain combines TRBV2 with TRBJ2-1, with 12 bases aligning to TRBD2. The junction had 7 bases not matched to a gene; V was cut back by 2 bases and J by 8 bases. Germline lookup yields CDR1 SNHLY and CDR2 FYNNEI. The CDR3 is 16 residues long. This CDR3 reads CASSELGTSGFDEQFF. The CDR3 DNA reads as TGTGCCAGCAGTGAACTGGGGACTAGCGGGTTTGATGAGCAGTTCTTC.

This clonotype came up many times. CDR3 loop: CASSLGGVNTEAFF. The CDR3 nucleotides are TGTGCCAGCAGTCTGGGAGGGGTGAACACTGAAGCTTTCTTT. The chain combines TRBV27 with TRBJ1-1, with D perhaps TRBD1 (5 bases). The V end lost 5 bases, the J end lost 0 bases, and 10 bases lay between the germline ends. Germline values: CDR1 MNHEY, CDR2 SMNVEV (reference sequence). The CDR3 consists of 14 residues.

This chain joins TRBV5-1 and TRBJ2-2; D remains unclear. The germline V and J ends were trimmed by 8 bases and 0 bases, with 11 bases remaining between them. Germline CDR1 is SGHRS and CDR2 is YFSETQ. The CDR3 extends over 14 amino acids. The CDR3 reads CASSWGSNTGELFF. The CDR3 nucleotides read TGCGCCAGTAGTTGGGGTTCGAACACCGGGGAGCTGTTTTTT.

In its sample, this clonotype was seen a few times. V gene TRBV27 combines with J gene TRBJ2-2; TRBD2 matches at 8 bases. Germline CDR1 is MNHEY and CDR2 is SMNVEV (reference sequence). The V and J ends lost 4 bases and 6 bases, in that order; junction bases with no gene match: 4. The CDR3 has 14 residues. The CDR3 reads CASSYGGGPGELFF. The CDR3 nucleotides are TGTGCCAGCAGTTACGGGGGGGGGCCCGGGGAGCTGTTTTTT.

This clonotype was counted only a few times. The CDR3: CASSVSIGDEQFF. CDR3 DNA: TGTGCCAGCAGCGTATCAATTGGGGATGAGCAGTTCTTC. The V gene is TRBV9, the J gene TRBJ2-1; D is uncertain. Trimming shortened V by 1 base and J by 8 bases, and 10 bases separated the two germline ends. CDR1 is SGDLS and CDR2 is YYNGEE in the germline V gene. The CDR3 spans 13 residues.

V gene TRBV6-5 combines with J gene TRBJ2-7, with D perhaps matching TRBD1 (5 bases). Germline-derived CDR1 and CDR2 are MNHEY and SVGAGI. V lost 4 bases and J 5 bases, leaving 12 bases between the germline ends. CDR3 length equals 13 residues. CDR3 protein: CASSFSRAHEQYF. CDR3 sequence (DNA): TGTGCCAGCAGTTTCAGCAGGGCCCACGAGCAGTACTTC.

The chain recombines TRBV3-1 with TRBJ2-6; weak D call: TRBD1 (5 bases). The CDR3 loop spans 10 amino acids. CDR1 and CDR2 from the germline V gene are LGHDT and YNNKEL (reference sequence). CDR3 nucleotide sequence: TGTGCGACCGCAGGGAACGTCCTGACTTTC. It translates to CATAGNVLTF.

The gene calls are TRBV7-6 and TRBJ2-7, with D tentatively TRBD2 (6 bases). V shed 4 bases and J shed 3 bases, with 19 bases lying between them. The CDR3 runs 16 residues. Looked up from germline, CDR1 is SGHVS and CDR2 is FNYEAQ. The CDR3 DNA reads as TGTGCCAGCAGCTCCCTCGAGGAGGGGCCTTACTACGAGCAGTACTTC. It is translated as CASSSLEEGPYYEQYF.

This sequence joins TRBV29-1 and TRBJ2-1, with D possibly being TRBD1 or TRBD2 (7 bases each). CDR1 is SQVTM and CDR2 is ANQGSEA in the germline V gene. V lost 4 bases, J lost 3 bases, and 28 bases lay in between. This CDR3 region has 19 residues. The CDR3 loop is CSVGPGVWQGGVVYNEQFF. For the CDR3, the DNA is TGCAGCGTTGGGCCTGGGGTGTGGCAGGGGGGGGTGGTCTACAATGAGCAGTTCTTC.

This clonotype turned up a few times. V and J are TRBV15 and TRBJ2-5; D remains ambiguous. The V gene lost 5 bases and the J gene lost 5 bases, with 12 bases spanning the gap. The CDR3 sequence is 13 residues long. CDR1 is LNHNV and CDR2 is YYDKDF in the germline V gene (reference sequence). The CDR3 region has the DNA TGTGCCACCAGCCGTTGGGATCGGGAGACCCAGTACTTC. This encodes CATSRWDRETQYF.

The chain links TRBV12-3 or TRBV12-4 to TRBJ2-2, with no clear D. V shed 3 bases and J shed 2 bases, with 7 bases lying between them. The CDR3 is 14 amino acids. The CDR3 loop reads CASSLLGNTGELFF. The CDR3 nucleotides are TGTGCCAGCAGTTTGTTAGGAAACACCGGGGAGCTGTTTTTT.

Many counts were recorded for this clonotype. V usage is TRBV5-1 and J usage is TRBJ1-1, with 7 bases lining up with TRBD1. The CDR3 covers 15 residues. Germline values: CDR1 SGHRS, CDR2 YFSETQ. After removal of 4 bases from V and 5 bases from J, the junction contained 11 bases not matched to a gene. CDR3 nucleotide sequence: TGCGCCAGCAGCAGAAAGGGGGCGGTGGAGACTGAAGCTTTCTTT. Encoded protein: CASSRKGAVETEAFF. The variable domain in full, completed from reference TRBV5-1 and TRBJ1-1, reads KAGVTQTPRYLIKTRGQQVTLSCSPISGHRSVSWYQQTPGQGLQFLFEYFSETQRNKGNFPGRFSGRQFSNSRSEMNVSTLELGDSALYLCASSRKGAVETEAFFGQGTRLTVV.

The chain's CDR3 is CASRPAASGTEAFF. In nucleotides, the CDR3 is TGTGCCAGCAGACCAGCGGCCAGTGGGACTGAAGCTTTCTTT. The chain carries TRBV5-6 and TRBJ1-1; no clear D. The CDR3 has 14 residues. CDR1 is SGHDT, CDR2 YYEEEE, per germline. Trimming stripped 5 bases from V and 5 bases from J, with 16 bases between.

The rearrangement uses TRBV7-3 and TRBJ2-1, with 7 bases matching TRBD2. Germline assignment: CDR1 SGHTA and CDR2 FQGTGA. CDR3 size: 16 residues. V gave up 1 base and J gave up 4 bases; unmatched junction bases: 7. The CDR3 protein is CASSLNPSGAYNEQFF. The CDR3 coding sequence is TGTGCCAGCAGCTTAAACCCTAGCGGAGCATACAATGAGCAGTTCTTC.

The chain recombines TRBV29-1 with TRBJ1-2, with TRBD1 as a possible D gene (6 bases). V was cut by 5 bases and J by 4 bases, with 8 bases left in between. Germline V gene lookup returns CDR1 SQVTM and CDR2 ANQGSEA. The CDR3 totals 11 residues. The CDR3 DNA reads TGCAGCGTTCCAGGGGTCTATGGCTACACCTTC. It translates to CSVPGVYGYTF.

In DNA, the CDR3 is TGTGCCAGCAGCTTAGCGGAAGCGGGGATCACCTACGAGCAGTACTTC. Its protein product is CASSLAEAGITYEQYF. J is TRBJ2-7 and V is TRBV7-8; 7 bases are shared with TRBD2. Germline CDR1 reads SGHVS; CDR2 reads FQNEAQ. Losses at the gene ends were 0 bases for V and 2 bases for J; bases not matched to a gene: 7. CDR3 length: 16 amino acids.

This clonotype was recorded once. This rearrangement joins TRBV28 to TRBJ2-7, with a tentative D call TRBD1 (6 bases). V was shortened by 5 bases and J by 0 bases, with 17 bases between the two germline ends. The CDR3 has 16 residues. Per germline, CDR1 MDHEN and CDR2 SYDVKM. CDR3 DNA sequence: TGTGCCAGCAGTACCTCCCGACAGGCCCCCTCCTACGAGCAGTACTTC. This codes for CASSTSRQAPSYEQYF.

V is TRBV11-2 and J is TRBJ2-7; either TRBD1 or TRBD2 may fit D (6 bases each). The CDR3 covers 14 residues. The germline gives CDR1 SGHAT, CDR2 FQNNGV. V was clipped by 5 bases and J by 4 bases, with 15 bases between them. The chain's CDR3 is CASSPFRGPYEQYF. CDR3 nucleotides: TGTGCCAGCAGCCCATTCCGGGGGCCATACGAGCAGTACTTC.

Only a few counts were recorded for this clonotype. V is TRBV20-1 and J is TRBJ2-1, with 7 bases identical to TRBD1. Trimming took 7 bases from V and 4 from J; bases not matched to a gene: 13. This CDR3 spans 15 amino acids. Germline values: CDR1 DFQATT, CDR2 SNEGSKA (reference sequence). The CDR3 DNA reads TGCAGTGTCTCACAGGGGATCGTTGATTACAATGAGCAGTTCTTC. This codes for CSVSQGIVDYNEQFF.

V and J are TRBV5-1 and TRBJ2-1; TRBD2 matches 8 bases. There are 16 residues in the CDR3. CDR1 and CDR2 from the germline V gene are SGHRS and YFSETQ. Losses at the gene ends were 3 bases for V and 8 bases for J; bases not matched to a gene: 13. The CDR3 DNA follows: TGCGCCAGCAGCTGGGGGTCGGCAGCGGGAGTGTATGAGCAGTTCTTC. Protein sequence: CASSWGSAAGVYEQFF.

V is TRBV3-1 and J is TRBJ1-1, with D possibly matching TRBD1 (5 bases). CDR1 and CDR2 from the germline V gene are LGHDT and YNNKEL (reference sequence). Trimming pared 1 base from V and 4 bases from J, leaving 22 bases between. This CDR3 spans 18 amino acids. CDR3 sequence (DNA): TGTGCCAGCAGCCAAGTTGCCGGGGGAGGTCTACTGACCACTGAAGCTTTCTTT. Protein product: CASSQVAGGGLLTTEAFF.

V is TRBV29-1 and J is TRBJ2-3; D remains unclear. Looked up from germline, CDR1 is SQVTM and CDR2 is ANQGSEA. V lost 3 bases and J lost 4, with 8 bases in between. This CDR3 has 12 residues. CDR3 residues: CSVDSLSDTQYF. Here the CDR3 DNA reads TGCAGCGTTGACTCCCTTTCAGATACGCAGTATTTT.